Each of the 24 T cell receptor beta chains below was sequenced from the same sample in a study of Graves' ophthalmopathy and Graves' hyperthyroidism. Researchers took RNA transcripts and amplified TCR beta CDR3 regions from them. Scientists carried out first-round RT-PCR using HTBI primers and then a second-round multiplex PCR. TCRdb redid the calling of the multiplex PCR reads with MiXCR, one entry per CDR3 protein. The data contain hundreds of thousands of distinct CDR3 sequences, less than 55% of them seen just once; the ten biggest clones take up approximately 51%. The source material was peripheral blood. These receptors all come from an adult man with Graves' ophthalmopathy.

Many counts were recorded for this clonotype. This chain joins TRBV7-8 and TRBJ1-2; no firm D call. Trimming took 1 base from V and 0 from J, leaving 12 bases between them. The CDR3 is made up of 16 amino acids. Per germline, CDR1 SGHVS and CDR2 FQNEAQ. DNA for the CDR3: TGTGCCAGCAGCTTAGACGCCGTGACATCTAACTATGGCTACACCTTC. Protein sequence: CASSLDAVTSNYGYTF.

The gene calls are TRBV2 and TRBJ2-5; D ambiguous. V lost 0 bases, J lost 9 bases, and 8 bases lay in between. In germline, CDR1 is SNHLY, CDR2 FYNNEI. There are 12 residues in the CDR3. The CDR3 bases are TGTGCCAGCAGTGAAGCGCGCCCAGCCCAGTACTTC. This translates into CASSEARPAQYF.

This clonotype was observed a few times. The CDR3: CASSEAGTGVDTGELFF. The CDR3, as DNA: TGCGCCAGCAGTGAGGCGGGGACAGGGGTAGACACCGGGGAGCTGTTTTTT. The chain carries TRBV10-2 and TRBJ2-2; 10 bases fit TRBD1. This CDR3 contains 17 residues. V lost 2 bases, J lost 3 bases, and 6 bases stayed unmatched. Germline values: CDR1 WSHSY, CDR2 SAAADI.

The chain joins TRBV2 to TRBJ1-6; D is unclear. CDR1 and CDR2 from the germline V gene are SNHLY and FYNNEI. This CDR3 has 16 amino acids. V was pared by 8 bases and J by 0 bases, with 14 bases between. The CDR3 DNA reads TGTGCCAGCGCCTCTCCTTTGCTCTCCTATAATTCACCCCTCCACTTT. Amino acids: CASASPLLSYNSPLHF.

This sequence joins TRBV7-3 and TRBJ1-1; TRBD1 matches 8 bases. Germline-derived CDR1 and CDR2 are SGHTA and FQGTGA. Trimming removed 5 bases from V and 7 bases from J; junction bases left unmatched: 3. CDR3 size: 12 residues. CDR3 nucleotides: TGTGCCAGCAGCAATGGACAGGGTGAAGCTTTCTTT. Translated: CASSNGQGEAFF.

The V call is TRBV11-1, the J call TRBJ1-5; D perhaps matches TRBD1 (5 bases). This CDR3 has 16 amino acids. V dropped 6 bases and J dropped 1 base, with 16 bases sitting between them. CDR1 is SGHAT and CDR2 is FQDESV in the germline V gene (reference sequence). The CDR3 nucleotides are TGTGCCAGCAGTTTCTCTGGGAGGGACAGCAATCAGCCCCAGCATTTT. Protein product: CASSFSGRDSNQPQHF.

This clonotype was counted a few times. This chain uses TRBV20-1 with TRBJ1-3; D unclear. CDR1 is DFQATT, CDR2 SNEGSKA, per germline (reference sequence). CDR3 length: 16 amino acids. Trimming shortened V by 2 bases and J by 0 bases, and 14 bases separated the two germline ends. CDR3 nucleotides: TGCAGTGCTAGACCCTCTTTTAGGAGCTCTGGAAACACCATATATTTT. This codes for CSARPSFRSSGNTIYF.

This clonotype was observed a few times. The rearrangement joins TRBV24-1 to TRBJ2-6; 7 nucleotides match TRBD1. There are 17 residues in the CDR3. Germline V lookup: CDR1 KGHDR, CDR2 SFDVKD. J was trimmed by 2 bases and V by 2 bases; bases with no gene match: 5. The DNA of the CDR3 is TGTGCCACCAGTGATTACGTAGGGGGCACTGGGGCCAACGTCCTGACTTTC. This translates into CATSDYVGGTGANVLTF.

This clonotype has a handful of counts. The chain uses TRBV7-9 and TRBJ1-6; 10 bases align to TRBD1. V gave up 5 bases and J gave up 8 bases; unmatched junction bases: 6. Germline CDR1 SEHNR, CDR2 FQNEAQ (reference sequence). There are 15 residues in the CDR3. The CDR3 DNA reads TGTGCCAGCAGCAACCGGGACAGGGGTTATTCACCCCTCCACTTT. Translated: CASSNRDRGYSPLHF.

This clonotype was observed a handful of times. This sequence joins TRBV20-1 and TRBJ1-4; weak D call: TRBD1 (5 bases). Between the trimmed V and J ends, which lost 5 bases and 10 bases, there was a span of 20 bases. From germline, CDR1 is DFQATT and CDR2 SNEGSKA (reference sequence). This CDR3 spans 14 amino acids. Here the CDR3 reads CSAPPQGAAGKLFF. DNA of the CDR3: TGCAGTGCTCCTCCGCAGGGTGCCGCCGGAAAACTGTTTTTT.

In its sample, this clonotype was seen a few times. J is TRBJ1-6 and V is TRBV9; no definite D call. V shed 6 bases and J shed 7 bases, with 17 bases lying between them. CDR1 is SGDLS and CDR2 is YYNGEE in the germline V gene. This CDR3 contains 15 residues. CDR3 sequence reads: CASNVGGMGNSPLHF. CDR3 sequence (DNA): TGTGCCAGCAATGTCGGAGGGATGGGAAATTCACCCCTCCACTTT.

On this clonotype itself: One junction end does not reproduce the germline sequence, and a read error may be involved. This chain connects TRBV5-1 to TRBJ2-7, with D possibly being TRBD1 or TRBD2 (5 bases each). Per the germline V gene, CDR1 is SGHRS and CDR2 is YFSETQ. The CDR3 consists of 15 residues. CDR3 in DNA: TGTGCCAGCAGCCAAGTGACGGGACCAAACTACGAGCAGTACTTC. It translates to CASSQVTGPNYEQYF.

This clonotype was seen only a few times. The rearrangement uses TRBV6-2 or TRBV6-3 and TRBJ1-2; a possible D gene is TRBD1 (5 bases). Germline assignment: CDR1 MNHEY and CDR2 SVGEGT. The V and J ends lost 5 bases and 2 bases respectively, with 12 bases between them. This CDR3 comprises 14 residues. CDR3 amino acids: CASSGFGTNYGYTF. The DNA of the CDR3 is TGTGCCAGCAGTGGCTTCGGGACGAACTATGGCTACACCTTC.

CDR3 sequence (DNA): TGCGCCAGCAGCCAAGAGGAGACAGCGTACGGCTACACCTTC. Protein: CASSQEETAYGYTF. The chain recombines TRBV4-1 with TRBJ1-2; D might be TRBD1 (5 bases). The CDR3 spans 14 residues. CDR1 and CDR2 from the germline V gene are MGHRA and YSYEKL. V was trimmed by 0 bases and J by 8 bases, leaving 13 bases between them.

This clonotype was observed at least ten times. The genes are TRBV10-2 and TRBJ2-7; 11 bases fit TRBD2. The ends lost 5 bases at V and 2 bases at J; junction bases unmatched: 2. The CDR3 sequence is 14 residues long. In germline, CDR1 is WSHSY, CDR2 SAAADI. CDR3 loop: CASSTSGGPYEQYF. In DNA, the CDR3 is TGCGCCAGCAGTACTAGCGGGGGCCCCTACGAGCAGTACTTC.

This rearrangement joins TRBV20-1 to TRBJ1-2, with 10 bases fitting TRBD1. Trimming at V came to 0 bases and at J to 4 bases, leaving 5 bases not matched to a gene. The CDR3 totals 15 residues. CDR1 is DFQATT, CDR2 SNEGSKA, per germline (reference sequence). CDR3 residues: CSARDWDRGVYGYTF. In DNA form, the CDR3 reads TGCAGTGCTAGAGATTGGGACAGGGGCGTCTATGGCTACACCTTC.

The chain uses TRBV7-3 and TRBJ2-7; 9 bases map to TRBD2. CDR3 size: 16 residues. Germline lookup yields CDR1 SGHTA and CDR2 FQGTGA. The ends lost 4 bases at V and 6 bases at J; junction bases unmatched: 13. DNA for the CDR3: TGTGCCAGCAGCTATGGTAGCGGGAGTCAATTCGGCGAGCAGTACTTC. Its translation is CASSYGSGSQFGEQYF.

This chain uses TRBV2 with TRBJ2-7; D gene uncertain. The V gene's germline CDR1 is SNHLY and CDR2 FYNNEI. V was pared by 4 bases and J by 0 bases, with 13 bases between. The CDR3 is 15 residues long. As DNA, the CDR3 is TGTGCCAGCAGTGGGGCCATATTAAACTCCTACGAGCAGTACTTC. This encodes CASSGAILNSYEQYF.

The sample holds many counts of this clonotype. The V and J genes are TRBV20-1 and TRBJ2-5; 12 positions agree with TRBD2. The CDR3 has 17 residues. Losses at the gene ends were 0 bases for V and 7 bases for J; bases not matched to a gene: 12. Germline CDR1 reads DFQATT; CDR2 reads SNEGSKA (reference sequence). Here the CDR3 reads CSARDGLAGGPLGTQYF. For the CDR3, the DNA is TGCAGTGCTAGAGATGGTCTAGCGGGAGGGCCTCTAGGGACCCAGTACTTC.

The V and J genes are TRBV2 and TRBJ1-1, with D tentatively TRBD1 (5 bases). Trimming took 5 bases from V and 4 from J, leaving 17 bases between them. Germline values: CDR1 SNHLY, CDR2 FYNNEI. The CDR3 spans 15 residues. The CDR3 nucleotides are TGTGCCAGCAGTTACCGGGAGGTTAGGGGCACTGAAGCTTTCTTT. Its translation is CASSYREVRGTEAFF.

The chain is built from TRBV9 and TRBJ1-5; 9 bases are shared with TRBD1. V shed 4 bases, J shed 5 bases, and the junction held 7 bases outside the gene matches. CDR1 is SGDLS and CDR2 is YYNGEE in the germline V gene. This CDR3 is built from 15 residues. The CDR3 DNA reads as TGTGCCAGCAGCCAGGCCGGACAGGGGCATCAGCCCCAGCATTTT. Translation: CASSQAGQGHQPQHF.

This clonotype was seen only a few times. The V call is TRBV15, the J call TRBJ1-5; D is uncertain. This CDR3 region has 16 residues. The germline V and J ends were trimmed by 0 bases and 0 bases, with 9 bases remaining between them. Per germline, CDR1 LNHNV and CDR2 YYDKDF (reference sequence). This chain's CDR3 is CATSRDDAYSNQPQHF. The DNA for the CDR3 is TGTGCCACCAGCAGAGATGACGCTTATAGCAATCAGCCCCAGCATTTT.

The chain joins TRBV11-2 to TRBJ2-7; possible D gene TRBD1, 5 bases. The CDR3 is made up of 15 amino acids. Trimming took 1 base from V and 3 from J, leaving 13 bases between them. Germline assignment: CDR1 SGHAT and CDR2 FQNNGV. The CDR3 sequence: CASSLVDTFFYEQYF. Written as DNA, the CDR3 is TGTGCCAGCAGCTTAGTGGACACCTTTTTCTACGAGCAGTACTTC. Using reference TRBV11-2 and TRBJ2-7 for the parts outside the CDR3, the full variable domain is EAGVAQSPRYKIIEKRQSVAFWCNPISGHATLYWYQQILGQGPKLLIQFQNNGVVDDSQLPKDRFSAERLKGVDSTLKIQPAKLEDSAVYLCASSLVDTFFYEQYFGPGTRLTVT.

Worth noting for this clonotype: A much larger clone differs from this one at a single base, so this may be a read error. The V call is TRBV10-3, the J call TRBJ1-2; D is possibly TRBD1 (5 bases). There are 13 residues in the CDR3. CDR1 ENHRY and CDR2 SYGVKD come from the germline V gene. The germline V and J ends were trimmed by 6 bases and 5 bases, with 13 bases remaining between them. CDR3 bases: TGTGCCATCAGGGGCAGGGCGAATTATGGCTACACCTTC. Translated: CAIRGRANYGYTF.